The clone carrying this T cell receptor (beta chain) was observed a handful of times. Its cognate antigen is unknown. Germline loops: CDR1 KGHDR, CDR2 SFDVKD. The CDR3 covers 16 residues. V was shortened by 4 bases and J by 0 bases, with 12 bases between the two germline ends. The data stem from a study of early T cells in non-severe SARS-CoV-2 infection. Turning to the study itself: Unsorted whole-blood RNA was sequenced in bulk, leaving chains unpaired.

Study-wide points: Anti-spike CD8 responses were favored in VDJdb matching, and private and CD4 specificities were missed.

The TCR library protocol was used to attach unique molecular identifiers. These identifiers were attached to individual cDNA molecules. Via MiXCR, TCRdb re-called the 5' RACE reads, giving one row per CDR3 protein. The table lists roughly 81,000 distinct CDR3 sequences, 12% of them singletons. The source material was whole blood. The chain employs TRBV24-1 and TRBJ2-1; the D call may be TRBD1 or TRBD2 (5 bases each). The sequence came from an adult who was a healthcare worker with PCR-confirmed SARS-CoV-2 infection or an uninfected control (not recorded which). CDR3 residues: CATSDRTGRSYNEQFF. The CDR3 nucleotides read TGTGCCACCAGTGACCGAACGGGACGCTCCTACAATGAGCAGTTCTTC.